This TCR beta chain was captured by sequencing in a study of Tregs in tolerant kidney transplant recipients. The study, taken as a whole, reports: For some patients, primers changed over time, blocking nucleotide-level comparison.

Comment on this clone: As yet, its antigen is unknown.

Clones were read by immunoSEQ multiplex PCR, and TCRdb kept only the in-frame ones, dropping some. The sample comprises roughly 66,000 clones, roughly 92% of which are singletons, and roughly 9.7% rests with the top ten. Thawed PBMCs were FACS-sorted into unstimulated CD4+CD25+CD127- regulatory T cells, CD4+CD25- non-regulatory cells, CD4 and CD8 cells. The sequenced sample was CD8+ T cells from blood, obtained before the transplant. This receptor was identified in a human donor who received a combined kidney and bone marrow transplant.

This chain's CDR3 is CASSLGGLARTGELFF. CDR3 DNA sequence: TGTGCCAGCAGCTTAGGAGGTCTAGCACGGACCGGGGAGCTGTTTTTT. The genes are TRBV7-9 and TRBJ2-2; D is possibly TRBD2 (5 bases). The CDR3 has 16 amino acids. V lost 1 base and J 5 bases, leaving 14 bases between the germline ends. Germline V gene lookup returns CDR1 SEHNR and CDR2 FQNEAQ (reference sequence).